The 19 T cell receptor beta chains given below trace back to one sample, sequenced in a study of T-cell reconstitution after alpha-beta-depleted transplantation in children. Preparation of the TCRbeta library was carried out with unique molecular identifiers. TCRdb processed the PCR reads anew with MiXCR; each CDR3 protein has one entry. The table includes approximately 230,000 distinct CDR3 sequences, 20% to 30% detected once. Here the sequenced sample was PBMCs, mostly from graft donor cells, taken 360 days after TCRalphabeta/CD19-depleted stem cell transplant. The receptors were gathered from a female patient aged 2-9 years who had a stem cell transplant for congenital amegakaryocytic thrombocytopenia, so the T cells may come from the graft donor.

CDR3 DNA sequence: TGTGCCAGCAGTTTACGGACAGTCTATAATTCACCCCTCCACTTT. Its protein product is CASSLRTVYNSPLHF. The chain joins TRBV27 to TRBJ1-6; D possibly corresponds to TRBD1 (6 bases). Trimming took off 2 bases at V and 3 bases at J, with 8 bases between the two ends. This CDR3 comprises 15 residues. Germline V CDR1 and CDR2: MNHEY, SMNVEV (reference sequence).

The chain is built from TRBV2 and TRBJ1-2; D is perhaps TRBD1 (6 bases). Trimming removed 6 bases from V and 2 bases from J, with 19 bases in between. The CDR3 length is 16 residues. Germline V gene lookup returns CDR1 SNHLY and CDR2 FYNNEI. Here the CDR3 reads CASRERRGDINYGYTF. The DNA of the CDR3 is TGTGCCAGCAGGGAAAGGAGAGGGGACATAAACTATGGCTACACCTTC.

This clonotype has a handful of counts. This chain's CDR3 is CASSDIGQGAYEQYF. CDR3 DNA: TGTGCCAGCAGTGACATCGGACAGGGGGCCTACGAGCAGTACTTC. The chain carries TRBV25-1 and TRBJ2-7, with 10 nucleotides matching TRBD1. CDR3 size: 15 residues. With V trimmed by 3 bases and J by 2 bases, 4 bases remained unmatched. The germline CDR1 and CDR2 sequences are MGHDK and SYGVNS.

The chain links TRBV20-1 to TRBJ1-2; D not resolved. The germline gives CDR1 DFQATT, CDR2 SNEGSKA (reference sequence). Trimming took 6 bases from V and 1 from J, leaving 18 bases between them. CDR3 size: 15 residues. For the CDR3, the DNA is TGCAGTGCCCATCCAGGCCGCTCGGATAACTATGGCTACACCTTC. It yields the protein CSAHPGRSDNYGYTF.

This clonotype was detected many times. The chain combines TRBV5-6 with TRBJ1-6; D may be TRBD1 (5 bases). Germline V gives CDR1 SGHDT, CDR2 YYEEEE. Trimming stripped 4 bases from V and 0 bases from J, with 14 bases between. The CDR3 totals 17 residues. DNA for the CDR3: TGTGCCAGCAGCCGCCGGACCAGGGTCTCCTATAATTCACCCCTCCACTTT. Its translation: CASSRRTRVSYNSPLHF.

This clonotype was counted between two and nine times. The chain carries TRBV20-1 and TRBJ2-2; D possibly matches TRBD1 or TRBD2 (5 bases each). The germline CDR1 and CDR2 sequences are DFQATT and SNEGSKA (reference sequence). CDR3 length: 14 amino acids. Trimming left V 4 bases short and J 1 base short, with 10 bases between. CDR3 sequence: CSATGTVNTGELFF. CDR3 DNA sequence: TGCAGTGCTACCGGGACGGTGAACACCGGGGAGCTGTTTTTT.

The CDR3 DNA is TGTGCCATCAGTCAACTAGTATCTCCTGTCTACGAGCAGTACTTC. Its translation is CAISQLVSPVYEQYF. This chain links TRBV10-3 with TRBJ2-7; possible D gene TRBD2, 5 bases. Per germline, CDR1 ENHRY and CDR2 SYGVKD. V was trimmed by 5 bases and J by 3 bases, leaving 17 bases between them. The length of the CDR3 is 15 residues.

The chain joins TRBV28 to TRBJ2-7, with D tentatively TRBD1 (5 bases). The CDR3 is 12 residues long. From germline, CDR1 is MDHEN and CDR2 SYDVKM. Trimming shortened V by 8 bases and J by 1 base, and 9 bases separated the two germline ends. The CDR3 spells CASGAVSYEQYF. The DNA for the CDR3 is TGTGCCAGCGGGGCGGTATCCTACGAGCAGTACTTC.

This sequence joins TRBV12-3 or TRBV12-4 and TRBJ2-3; 8 nucleotides agree with TRBD1. This CDR3 has 15 amino acids. J was trimmed by 2 bases and V by 7 bases; bases with no gene match: 8. CDR3 sequence: CASTGQGQPTDTQYF. CDR3 coding DNA: TGTGCCAGCACAGGACAGGGACAACCCACAGATACGCAGTATTTT.

The chain employs TRBV5-1 and TRBJ2-1; 11 nucleotides agree with TRBD1. CDR1 SGHRS and CDR2 YFSETQ come from the germline V gene. V shed 3 bases, J shed 10 bases, and the junction held 6 bases outside the gene matches. This CDR3 is 14 amino acids long. The CDR3 sequence: CASSSWTGGSEQFF. DNA of the CDR3: TGCGCCAGCAGCTCTTGGACAGGGGGCTCCGAGCAGTTCTTC.

The chain links TRBV20-1 to TRBJ1-5; a possible D gene is TRBD1 (5 bases). This CDR3 is built from 17 residues. V dropped 3 bases and J dropped 3 bases, with 21 bases sitting between them. CDR1 is DFQATT, CDR2 SNEGSKA, per germline (reference sequence). CDR3 sequence reads: CSARQASVLGVNQPQHF. The CDR3 DNA reads as TGCAGTGCTAGGCAAGCCTCGGTTTTGGGGGTCAATCAGCCCCAGCATTTT.

There are a few counts of this clonotype. This chain joins TRBV7-9 and TRBJ2-7; D is uncertain. Trimming took 1 base from V and 3 from J, leaving 7 bases between them. Germline CDR1 reads SEHNR; CDR2 reads FQNEAQ (reference sequence). The CDR3 spans 13 residues. CDR3 sequence reads: CASSLGAGYEQYF. The CDR3 nucleotides read TGTGCCAGCAGCTTAGGGGCCGGCTACGAGCAGTACTTC.

This clonotype was detected only a few times. The chain combines TRBV6-1 with TRBJ2-7; maybe TRBD1 (6 bases). Looked up from germline, CDR1 is MNHNS and CDR2 is SASEGT. The CDR3 is 14 amino acids. V lost 7 bases and J 6 bases, leaving 19 bases between the germline ends. CDR3 sequence: CASTQNMDRGEQYF. For the CDR3, the DNA is TGTGCCAGCACTCAAAATATGGACAGAGGCGAGCAGTACTTC.

J is TRBJ2-7 and V is TRBV20-1; 9 bases line up with TRBD2. Germline V gene sequence: CDR1 DFQATT, CDR2 SNEGSKA (reference sequence). The CDR3 covers 20 residues. V gave up 3 bases and J gave up 2 bases; unmatched junction bases: 23. The DNA for the CDR3 is TGCAGTGCTAGCGGGGTCGGGGGATTGAGCCGTAGCGGGAGTACCTACGAGCAGTACTTC. The encoded protein is CSASGVGGLSRSGSTYEQYF.

CDR3 nucleotide sequence: TGTGCCAGCAGTGAGCAGACGAGGAACACTGAAGCTTTCTTT. Its protein product is CASSEQTRNTEAFF. The chain has TRBV3-1 and TRBJ1-1, with D unresolved. Per the germline V gene, CDR1 is LGHDT and CDR2 is YNNKEL (reference sequence). V shed 6 bases and J shed 1 base, with 12 bases lying between them. The CDR3 extends over 14 amino acids.

This clonotype was seen a few times. The V call is TRBV28, the J call TRBJ2-7; 7 bases agree with TRBD2. Germline-derived CDR1 and CDR2 are MDHEN and SYDVKM. CDR3 size: 13 residues. J lost 2 bases, V lost 7 bases, and 5 bases had no gene match. The CDR3 DNA follows: TGTGCCAGCAAGCGGGACCCAACCTACGAGCAGTACTTC. It codes for CASKRDPTYEQYF.

This clonotype was counted a few times. This chain's CDR3 is CASSYGQGVNEQFF. CDR3 nucleotide sequence: TGTGCCAGCAGTTACGGTCAAGGGGTCAATGAGCAGTTCTTC. This chain joins TRBV6-5 and TRBJ2-1, with D perhaps TRBD1 (5 bases). The CDR3 contains 14 residues. In germline, CDR1 is MNHEY, CDR2 SVGAGI. Trimming cost V 2 bases and J 6 bases, with 11 bases left between them.

The J gene is TRBJ1-4, the V gene TRBV6-5; 7 nucleotides agree with TRBD1. Germline CDR1 MNHEY, CDR2 SVGAGI. This CDR3 is 14 amino acids long. The J segment lost 8 bases and the V segment lost 2 bases, leaving 5 bases of the junction unmatched. The CDR3 region has the DNA TGTGCCAGCAGTTACGGGCAGGGGGGAGAAAAACTGTTTTTT. Its translation: CASSYGQGGEKLFF.

This clonotype was detected only a few times. The chain joins TRBV2 to TRBJ2-1; 9 nucleotides line up with TRBD1. This CDR3 is 15 amino acids long. The V gene end was trimmed by 3 bases and the J gene end by 2 bases; junction bases not matched to a gene: 2. Germline loops: CDR1 SNHLY, CDR2 FYNNEI. This CDR3 reads CASSDGDRAYNEQFF. The CDR3 bases are TGTGCCAGCAGTGACGGGGACAGGGCCTACAATGAGCAGTTCTTC.